This TCR beta chain emerged from a study of T cells after yellow fever vaccination. Study details: Libraries from low-cell-number fractions were prepared with the SMART-Seq v4 Ultra Low Input RNA kit. Study observations and caveats: Peaking faster, on day 5 versus 15, the secondary response was nonetheless weaker.

For this clonotype: Its antigen is not identified.

Each CDR3 protein gets one entry after TCRdb re-called the 5' RACE reads with MiXCR. The sample has under 350,000 distinct CDR3 sequences, roughly 4.3% seen once; the top ten hold around 23%. The CDR3 has 14 residues. Trimming took 3 bases from V and 4 from J, leaving 13 bases between them. Germline assignment: CDR1 DFQATT and CDR2 SNEGSKA (reference sequence). The TCR was taken from a young man who received the YFV17D yellow fever vaccine. This chain connects TRBV20-1 to TRBJ2-1, with D maybe TRBD2 (5 bases). This specimen consisted of PBMCs, obtained 5 days after the yellow fever booster vaccination. The CDR3 nucleotides read TGCAGTGCTAGCCCACGAGGGATATACAATGAGCAGTTCTTC. It codes for CSASPRGIYNEQFF.